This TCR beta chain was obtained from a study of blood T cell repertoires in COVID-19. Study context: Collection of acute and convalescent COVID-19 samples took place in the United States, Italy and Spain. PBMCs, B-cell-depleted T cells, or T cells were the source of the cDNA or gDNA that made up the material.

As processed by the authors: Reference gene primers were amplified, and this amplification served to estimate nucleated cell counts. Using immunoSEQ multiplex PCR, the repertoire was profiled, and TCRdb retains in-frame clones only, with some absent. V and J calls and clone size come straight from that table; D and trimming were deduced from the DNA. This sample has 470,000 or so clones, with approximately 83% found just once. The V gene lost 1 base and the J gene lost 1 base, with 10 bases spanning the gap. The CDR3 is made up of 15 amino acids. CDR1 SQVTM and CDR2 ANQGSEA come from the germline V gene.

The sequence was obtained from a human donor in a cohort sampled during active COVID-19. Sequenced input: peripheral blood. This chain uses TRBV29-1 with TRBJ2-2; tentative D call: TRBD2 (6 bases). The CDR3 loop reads CSVEARGGNTGELFF. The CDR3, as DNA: TGCAGCGTTGAAGCAAGGGGAGGGAACACCGGGGAGCTGTTTTTT.